The rows below give T cell receptor beta chains drawn from one sample of a study of brain T cells in children with intractable seizures. The table came from immunoSEQ multiplex PCR; TCRdb's copy has only in-frame clones and leaves some out. This table holds about 41,000 clones, about 93% found once. Material: peripheral blood, obtained at surgery. Receptor source: a girl aged 2-10 years with tuberous sclerosis and intractable seizures. The CDR3 runs from the conserved cysteine through the conserved F or W. The D gene is left open where the match is weak. Clone size is not always given. Where it is, it says once, few, many or a class for expanded clones.

V,size,length,J,D,CDR3,DNA
TRBV29-1,-,12,TRBJ1-1,TRBD1,CSAWDRGTEAFF,TGCAGCGCCTGGGACAGGGGTACTGAAGCTTTCTTT
TRBV4-1,-,16,TRBJ1-2,-,CASSQVLPDPTGGYTF,TGCGCCAGCAGCCAAGTTTTACCGGACCCCACGGGGGGCTACACCTTC
TRBV5-1,-,14,TRBJ1-3,TRBD1,CASSYRGSGNTIYF,TGCGCCAGCAGCTACAGGGGCTCTGGAAACACCATATATTTT
TRBV3-1/TRBV3-2,-,14,TRBJ1-1,TRBD1,CASSVGQVLAEAFF,TGTGCCAGCAGCGTAGGACAGGTGTTGGCTGAAGCTTTCTTT
TRBV6-2/TRBV6-3,once,15,TRBJ2-3,TRBD2,CASSYLRGGTDTQYF,TGTGCCAGCAGTTACCTCCGGGGGGGCACAGATACGCAGTATTTT
TRBV5-4,-,15,TRBJ2-5,-,CASSPTAGPQETQYF,TGTGCCAGCAGCCCCACCGCCGGGCCCCAAGAGACCCAGTACTTC
TRBV15,-,17,TRBJ2-2,-,CATSRDHGPGATGELFF,TGTGCCACCAGCAGAGATCACGGCCCGGGGGCCACCGGGGAGCTGTTTTTT
TRBV2,-,18,TRBJ1-5,-,CASSLVASQGSGNQPQHF,TGTGCCAGCAGTCTTGTCGCGTCCCAGGGAAGCGGCAATCAGCCCCAGCATTTT
TRBV6-5,-,14,TRBJ1-1,-,CASTRDSINTEAFF,TGTGCCAGCACGAGGGATTCGATAAACACTGAAGCTTTCTTT
TRBV3-1/TRBV3-2,-,14,TRBJ2-1,-,CASSEIAGDNEQFF,TGTGCCAGCAGTGAAATCGCTGGTGACAATGAGCAGTTCTTC
TRBV30,-,15,TRBJ1-6,-,CAWSPSGTYNSPLHF,TGTGCCTGGAGCCCCTCCGGGACCTATAATTCACCCCTCCACTTT
TRBV5-8,-,14,TRBJ1-1,-,CASSLEGLNTEAFF,TGTGCCAGCAGCTTGGAGGGATTGAACACTGAAGCTTTCTTT
TRBV28,-,13,TRBJ1-1,TRBD1,CASSFGQGAEAFF,TGTGCCAGCAGTTTCGGACAGGGGGCTGAAGCTTTCTTT
TRBV5-4,-,14,TRBJ1-2,-,CASSLAGRGYGYTF,TGTGCCAGCAGCTTGGCCGGCAGGGGCTATGGCTACACCTTC
TRBV6-1,-,16,TRBJ2-5,TRBD1,CASSELGQGHVGTQYF,TGTGCCAGCAGTGAACTAGGACAGGGTCACGTCGGGACCCAGTACTTC
TRBV12-5,-,12,TRBJ2-1,-,CASGLEYNEQFF,TGTGCTAGTGGTTTAGAATACAATGAGCAGTTCTTC
TRBV29-1,-,15,TRBJ2-5,TRBD1,CSVPSGTGGFETQYF,TGCAGCGTTCCCTCCGGGACAGGGGGCTTCGAGACCCAGTACTTC
TRBV4-1,-,16,TRBJ2-5,TRBD2,CASSQAPSGGWETQYF,TGCGCCAGCAGCCAAGCTCCTAGCGGGGGTTGGGAGACCCAGTACTTC
TRBV7-8,-,17,TRBJ2-4,-,CASSLPQGPIAKNIQYF,TGTGCCAGCAGCTTACCGCAGGGGCCCATAGCCAAAAACATTCAGTACTTC
TRBV6-5,few,15,TRBJ1-6,TRBD1,CASSYSGQGTSPLHF,TGTGCCAGCAGTTACTCGGGACAGGGGACTTCACCCCTCCACTTT
TRBV30,-,15,TRBJ1-2,-,CAWSGHPQFAEGYTF,TGTGCCTGGAGTGGCCACCCACAATTTGCGGAAGGCTACACCTTC
TRBV7-9,-,13,TRBJ1-2,-,CASSLYIPYGYTF,TGTGCCAGCAGCTTATACATCCCCTATGGCTACACCTTC
TRBV7-8,-,16,TRBJ1-2,-,CASSLAWGQKNYGYTF,TGTGCCAGCAGCTTAGCGTGGGGCCAGAAAAACTATGGCTACACCTTC
TRBV2,-,13,TRBJ1-5,TRBD1,CASLTGLNQPQHF,TGTGCCAGCCTGACAGGGCTCAATCAGCCCCAGCATTTT
TRBV5-1,once,14,TRBJ1-5,-,CASSLGQSNQPQHF,TGCGCCAGCAGCTTGGGACAGAGCAATCAGCCCCAGCATTTT
TRBV24-1,-,13,TRBJ2-5,-,CATSDPGQEGQYF,TGTGCCACCAGTGATCCGGGACAAGAGGGCCAGTACTTC
TRBV10-3,once,14,TRBJ1-1,-,CAISDPTGNTEAFF,TGTGCCATCAGTGATCCCACAGGGAACACTGAAGCTTTCTTT
TRBV5-1,-,15,TRBJ2-2,-,CASSLWAGRTGELFF,TGCGCCAGCAGCTTGTGGGCAGGGCGGACCGGGGAGCTGTTTTTT
TRBV19,-,16,TRBJ1-5,TRBD1,CASSFLTGGINQPQHF,TGTGCCAGTAGTTTTTTGACAGGGGGCATAAATCAGCCCCAGCATTTT
TRBV5-6,-,14,TRBJ1-2,TRBD1,CASSLGTVNYGYTF,TGTGCCAGCAGCCTAGGGACAGTTAACTATGGCTACACCTTC
TRBV3-1/TRBV3-2,-,15,TRBJ2-3,TRBD2,CASSPRAGDTDTQYF,TGTGCCAGCAGCCCCCGAGCGGGGGACACAGATACGCAGTATTTT
TRBV28,-,15,TRBJ1-1,-,CASSIPRVRSTEAFF,TGTGCCAGCAGTATTCCCAGGGTACGCAGCACTGAAGCTTTCTTT
TRBV24-1,-,16,TRBJ2-5,TRBD2,CATSDLTSGGAETQYF,TGTGCCACCAGTGATTTGACTAGCGGGGGGGCCGAGACCCAGTACTTC
TRBV28,-,12,TRBJ2-5,-,CASSFSQETQYF,TGTGCCAGCAGTTTCAGCCAAGAGACCCAGTACTTC
TRBV19,-,15,TRBJ1-3,TRBD1,CASSIGQGSGNTIYF,TGTGCCAGTAGTATTGGACAGGGCTCTGGAAACACCATATATTTT
TRBV5-1,-,17,TRBJ1-1,-,CASSLGSGLGMNTEAFF,TGCGCCAGCAGCTTAGGATCGGGCCTGGGGATGAACACTGAAGCTTTCTTT
TRBV5-1,-,11,TRBJ2-2,-,CASTNSGELFF,TGCGCCAGCACCAATTCCGGGGAGCTGTTTTTT
TRBV5-1,once,14,TRBJ1-2,-,CASSLVRGSYGYTF,TGCGCCAGCAGCTTGGTTCGGGGGAGCTATGGCTACACCTTC
TRBV14,-,17,TRBJ2-1,TRBD1,CASRPYDRDRGQDEQFF,TGTGCCAGCAGACCTTACGACCGGGACAGGGGGCAGGATGAGCAGTTCTTC
TRBV5-4,-,13,TRBJ1-2,TRBD1,CASSFTGGNGYTF,TGTGCCAGCAGCTTCACAGGGGGGAATGGCTACACCTTC
TRBV7-9,-,15,TRBJ1-1,TRBD1,CASSRGDRANDEAFF,TGTGCCAGCAGCCGTGGGGACAGGGCAAATGATGAAGCTTTCTTT
TRBV5-6,-,13,TRBJ1-2,-,CASSLTANYGYTF,TGTGCCAGCAGTCTTACAGCGAACTATGGCTACACCTTC
TRBV24-1,-,17,TRBJ2-2,TRBD1,CATSAPGQGINTGELFF,TGTGCCACCAGTGCCCCGGGACAGGGAATTAACACCGGGGAGCTGTTTTTT
TRBV24-1,-,17,TRBJ2-1,TRBD1,CATSDLRSDRGKDEQFF,TGTGCCACCAGTGATTTGAGGTCGGACAGGGGGAAAGATGAGCAGTTCTTC
TRBV3-1/TRBV3-2,few,12,TRBJ1-3,-,CASSPGTFAIYF,TGTGCCAGCAGCCCGGGGACTTTCGCCATATATTTT
TRBV6-5,-,15,TRBJ1-2,-,CASPGLSKPVTDYTF,TGTGCCAGCCCCGGGCTTTCGAAACCCGTGACAGACTACACCTTC
TRBV28,once,14,TRBJ1-4,-,CASSLGSLGEKLFF,TGTGCCAGCAGTTTGGGGTCTTTGGGGGAAAAACTGTTTTTT